The rows below give T cell receptor beta chains drawn from one sample of a study of blood T cell repertoires in COVID-19. Clones were read by immunoSEQ multiplex PCR, and TCRdb kept only the in-frame ones, dropping some. Of about 200,000 clones detected, about 82% appear once; the ten largest clones hold 5% to 7%. Sequenced material: PBMCs or T cells enriched from blood (not recorded which). The origin of the receptors is a man in his forties with acute COVID-19. Each CDR3 is given with its conserved first and last residue. A D gene is named only where the DNA matches it firmly. Clone size is shown for a subset of rows, as once, few, many or a class of expanded clone.

11 - - TRBJ1-1 TRBV2 CASSGDKEAFF TGTGCCAGCAGTGGGGACAAGGAAGCTTTCTTT
14 few - TRBJ1-1 TRBV3-1/TRBV3-2 CASSQVQGSTEAFF TGTGCCAGCAGCCAAGTTCAGGGATCCACTGAAGCTTTCTTT
13 - - TRBJ1-1 TRBV30 CAWATGWNTEAFF TGTGCCTGGGCAACAGGGTGGAACACTGAAGCTTTCTTT
14 few TRBD1 TRBJ1-2 TRBV28 CASSGYRGNYGYTF TGTGCCAGCAGTGGATACAGGGGTAACTATGGCTACACCTTC
13 - - TRBJ2-5 TRBV7-3 CASSLIGEETQYF TGTGCCAGCAGCTTAATCGGGGAAGAGACCCAGTACTTC
12 few - TRBJ1-1 TRBV10-3 CAISEAVGEAFF TGTGCCATCAGTGAAGCGGTCGGTGAAGCTTTCTTT
15 - TRBD2 TRBJ2-1 TRBV6-5 CASSLAGVSYNEQFF TGTGCCAGCAGCTTAGCGGGAGTGAGTTACAATGAGCAGTTCTTC
15 few TRBD2 TRBJ2-7 TRBV15 CATSRESGLVYEQYF TGTGCCACCAGCAGAGAGAGCGGACTAGTCTACGAGCAGTACTTC
12 - - TRBJ2-7 TRBV12-3/TRBV12-4 CASSYHFYEQYF TGTGCCAGCAGCTATCACTTCTACGAGCAGTACTTC
14 - - TRBJ2-1 TRBV3-1/TRBV3-2 CASSPLGTTNEQFF TGTGCCAGCAGCCCCCTTGGGACAACAAATGAGCAGTTCTTC
17 - - TRBJ1-1 TRBV5-1 CASSLSGVHRLNTEAFF TGCGCCAGCAGCTTGTCGGGGGTCCACAGGCTGAACACTGAAGCTTTCTTT
11 - - TRBJ2-5 TRBV20-1 CSARVGETQYF TGCAGTGCCCGGGTGGGAGAGACCCAGTACTTC
15 - TRBD2 TRBJ2-7 TRBV9 CASSRGLAGAREQYF TGTGCCAGCAGCCGCGGACTAGCGGGAGCCCGGGAGCAGTACTTC
14 - TRBD1 TRBJ2-7 TRBV6-6 CASSPTGERYEQYF TGTGCCAGCAGCCCGACAGGGGAAAGGTACGAGCAGTACTTC
18 once TRBD2 TRBJ2-1 TRBV7-8 CASSLVVEGLAGGNEQFF TGTGCCAGCAGCTTAGTAGTAGAGGGACTAGCGGGAGGGAATGAGCAGTTCTTC
15 - TRBD1 TRBJ1-2 TRBV7-2 CASSLASQGGYGYTF TGTGCCAGCAGCTTAGCGAGCCAGGGGGGCTATGGCTACACCTTC